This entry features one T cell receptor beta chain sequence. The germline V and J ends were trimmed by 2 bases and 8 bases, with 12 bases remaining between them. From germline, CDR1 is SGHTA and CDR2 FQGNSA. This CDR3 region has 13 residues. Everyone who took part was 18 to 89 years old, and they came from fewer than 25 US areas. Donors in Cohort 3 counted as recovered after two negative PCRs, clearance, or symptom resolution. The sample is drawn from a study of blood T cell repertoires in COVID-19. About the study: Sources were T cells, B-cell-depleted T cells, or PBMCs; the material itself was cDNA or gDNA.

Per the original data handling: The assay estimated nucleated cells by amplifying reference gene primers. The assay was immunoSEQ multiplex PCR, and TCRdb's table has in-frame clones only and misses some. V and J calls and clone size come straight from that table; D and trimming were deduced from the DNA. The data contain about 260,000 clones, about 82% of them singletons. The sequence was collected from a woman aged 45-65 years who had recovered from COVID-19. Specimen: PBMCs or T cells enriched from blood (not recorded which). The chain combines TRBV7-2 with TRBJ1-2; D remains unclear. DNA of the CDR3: TGTGCCAGCAGCTTAACGACGGGAAGCGGCTACACCTTC. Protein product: CASSLTTGSGYTF.